Described below is a single T cell receptor beta chain sequence and its context. These data belong to a study of blood T cell repertoires in COVID-19. As for the study in general: Sites across the United States, Italy and Spain contributed samples from acute and convalescent COVID-19. T cells, B-cell-depleted T cells, or PBMCs supplied cDNA or gDNA.

Germline-derived CDR1 and CDR2 are MDHEN and SYDVKM. There are 16 residues in the CDR3. V lost 5 bases to trimming and J lost 2 bases; unmatched junction nucleotides: 7. Source study methods: Nucleated cell number was recorded as an estimate derived from reference gene primer amplification. The assay was immunoSEQ multiplex PCR, and TCRdb's table has in-frame clones only and misses some. The V and J calls and the clone size are those of that table, but D and trimming were determined from the DNA. The sample has approximately 100,000 clones, about 87% seen once. The chain joins TRBV28 to TRBJ2-3, with 10 bases identical to TRBD2. This receptor was obtained from a man aged 50-60 years with acute or convalescent COVID-19. Sequences were obtained from peripheral blood. Here the CDR3 reads CASSPGLAINTDTQYF. Written as DNA, the CDR3 is TGTGCCAGCAGTCCGGGACTAGCGATTAACACAGATACGCAGTATTTT.